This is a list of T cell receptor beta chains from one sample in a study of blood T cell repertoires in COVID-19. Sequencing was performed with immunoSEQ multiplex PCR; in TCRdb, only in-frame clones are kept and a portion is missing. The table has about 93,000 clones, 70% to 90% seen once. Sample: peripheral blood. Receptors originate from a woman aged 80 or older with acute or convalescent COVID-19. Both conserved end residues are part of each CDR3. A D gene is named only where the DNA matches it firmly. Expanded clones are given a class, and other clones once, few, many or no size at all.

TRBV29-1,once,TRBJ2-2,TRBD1,TGCAGCGTTGGCCCTTCAGGGGGAAGTGTTACCGGGGAGCTGTTTTTT,CSVGPSGGSVTGELFF
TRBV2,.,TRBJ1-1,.,TGTGCCAGCAGAAGGACAGCCAACACTGAAGCTTTCTTT,CASRRTANTEAFF
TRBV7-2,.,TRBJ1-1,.,TGTGCCAGCAGCTTAAACAGGGTGAACACTGAAGCTTTCTTT,CASSLNRVNTEAFF
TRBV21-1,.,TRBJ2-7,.,TGTGCCAGCAGCACGGGGACTAGCCCCTACGAGCAGTACTTC,CASSTGTSPYEQYF
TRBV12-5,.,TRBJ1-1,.,TGTGCTAGTGGGCCTCCCCGGGGATTAAACACTGAAGCTTTCTTT,CASGPPRGLNTEAFF
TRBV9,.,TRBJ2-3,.,TGTGCCAGCGGGGCAGGGCTACGCACAGATACGCAGTATTTT,CASGAGLRTDTQYF
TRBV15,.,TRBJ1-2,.,TGTGCCACCAGCAGAGCATCAGGGGATAACTATGGCTACACCTTC,CATSRASGDNYGYTF
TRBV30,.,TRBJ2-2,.,TGTGCCTGGAAGGATGACACGGTCACCGGGGAGCTGTTTTTT,CAWKDDTVTGELFF
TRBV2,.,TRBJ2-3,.,TGTGCCAGCAAGATGGGGGGAGGCACAGATACGCAGTATTTT,CASKMGGGTDTQYF
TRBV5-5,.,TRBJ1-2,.,TGTGCCAGCAGCTTGGCCTTTGGGGGCAGTAGCTATGGCTACACCTTC,CASSLAFGGSSYGYTF
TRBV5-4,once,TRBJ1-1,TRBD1,TGTGCCAGCAGCCCGGACAGGGGGCGAACTGAAGCTTTCTTT,CASSPDRGRTEAFF
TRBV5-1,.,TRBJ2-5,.,TGCGCCAGCAGCCGACAGGCTGTTCAAGAGACCCAGTACTTC,CASSRQAVQETQYF
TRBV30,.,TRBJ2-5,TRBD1,TGTGCCTGGAGTGTGAGAGGCCAGGGGGCGACTCAAGAGACCCAGTACTTC,CAWSVRGQGATQETQYF
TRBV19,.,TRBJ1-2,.,TGTGCCAGTAGTGTCTACCGGGACTCTGGCTACACCTTC,CASSVYRDSGYTF
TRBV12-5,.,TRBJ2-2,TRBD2,TGTGCTAGTGGTTTGCGCGGGGGCACCGGGGAGCTGTTTTTT,CASGLRGGTGELFF
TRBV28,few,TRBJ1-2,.,TGTGCCAGCAGTTTGCGGGAGGGTTTGGGCTATGGCTACACCTTC,CASSLREGLGYGYTF
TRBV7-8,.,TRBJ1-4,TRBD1,TGTGCCAGCAGCTCGCGGACAGGGTTTAATGAAAAACTGTTTTTT,CASSSRTGFNEKLFF
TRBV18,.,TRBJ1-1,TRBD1,TGTGCCAGCTCCCCGTGGACAGGGCCTGAAGCTTTCTTT,CASSPWTGPEAFF
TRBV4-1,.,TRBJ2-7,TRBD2,TGCGCCAGCAGCCAAGTCCCTAGCGGGGGCCTCTCCTACGAGCAGTACTTC,CASSQVPSGGLSYEQYF
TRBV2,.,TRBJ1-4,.,TGTGCCAGCAGCCCAGTGGGGGACTTTAATGAAAAACTGTTTTTT,CASSPVGDFNEKLFF
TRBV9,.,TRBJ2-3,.,TGTGCCAGCAGCGTAGTGGGTAGCGCAGATACGCAGTATTTT,CASSVVGSADTQYF
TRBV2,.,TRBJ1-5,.,TGTGCCAGCAGTGAAGCGGGAGGGACCCATCAGCCCCAGCATTTT,CASSEAGGTHQPQHF
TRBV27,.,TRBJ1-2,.,TGTGCCAGCAGAGAAGCGGGGGGCGCCTATGGCTACACCTTC,CASREAGGAYGYTF
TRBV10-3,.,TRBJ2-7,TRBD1,TGTGCCATCAGTGAACAGGGGAACGAGCAGTACTTC,CAISEQGNEQYF
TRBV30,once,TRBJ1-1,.,TGTGCCTGGAGTGTGGGGGGGGGCACTGAAGCTTTCTTT,CAWSVGGGTEAFF
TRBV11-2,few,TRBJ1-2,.,TGTGCCAGCAGCTTAATAGCTAACTATGGCTACACCTTC,CASSLIANYGYTF
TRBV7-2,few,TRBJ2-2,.,TGTGCCAGCAGCTTAACCGGGAACACCGGGGAGCTGTTTTTT,CASSLTGNTGELFF
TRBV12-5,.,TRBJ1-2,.,TGTGCTAGTGGTTTGGCCAGGGTTTTTTACTATGGCTACACCTTC,CASGLARVFYYGYTF
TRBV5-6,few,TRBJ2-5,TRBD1,TGTGCCAGCAGCTTCTTCACAGGGGAGCTCAGTCAAGAGACCCAGTACTTC,CASSFFTGELSQETQYF
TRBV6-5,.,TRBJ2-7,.,TGTGCCAGCAGTCGCAACGGACAGAGCTCCTACGAGCAGTACTTC,CASSRNGQSSYEQYF
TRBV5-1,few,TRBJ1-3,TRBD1,TGCGCCAGCAGCTTGGCCGGGACAGGGGAGGGAAACACCATATATTTT,CASSLAGTGEGNTIYF
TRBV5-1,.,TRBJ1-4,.,TGCGCCAGCAAACAGGACGCCTCTACAACTAATGAAAAACTGTTTTTT,CASKQDASTTNEKLFF
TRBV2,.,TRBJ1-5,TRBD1,TGTGCCAGCAGTACCGGGACAGATAGTCAGCCCCAGCATTTT,CASSTGTDSQPQHF
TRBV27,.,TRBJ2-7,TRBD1,TGTGCCAGCAGTTTATCAGCAGGGGGCCGCTACGAGCAGTACTTC,CASSLSAGGRYEQYF
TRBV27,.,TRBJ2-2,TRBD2,TGTGCCAGCAGTTTGTCGGGGAGGGCGGCCGGGGAGCTGTTTTTT,CASSLSGRAAGELFF
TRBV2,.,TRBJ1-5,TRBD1,TGTGCCAGCACCAGGGACAGGGGATTTAGCAATCAGCCCCAGCATTTT,CASTRDRGFSNQPQHF
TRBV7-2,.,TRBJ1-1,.,TGTGCCAGCAGCTTAGCGGCCCGGGGGGCTTTCTTT,CASSLAARGAFF
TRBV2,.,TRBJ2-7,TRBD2,TGTGCCACCAAACTAGCGGGGGTGAACGAGCAGTACTTC,CATKLAGVNEQYF
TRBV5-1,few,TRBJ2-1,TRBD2,TGCGCCAGCAGCTTAGTAGCGGGGGCCTACAATGAGCAGTTCTTC,CASSLVAGAYNEQFF
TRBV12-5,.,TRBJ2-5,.,TGTGCTAGTGGTTTGGACCCCAGGCTGGCCAGGGGACAAGAGACCCAGTACTTC,CASGLDPRLARGQETQYF
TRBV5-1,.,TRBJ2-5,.,TGCGCCAGCAGCTGGAGCCGGGATACCCAGTACTTC,CASSWSRDTQYF
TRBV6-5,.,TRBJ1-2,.,TGTGCCAGCAAGGACAATAACTATGGCTACACCTTC,CASKDNNYGYTF
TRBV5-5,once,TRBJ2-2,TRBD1,TGTGCCAGCAGCTCAATCGGGACAGAAACCGGGGAGCTGTTTTTT,CASSSIGTETGELFF
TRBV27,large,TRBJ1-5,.,TGTGCCAGCAGTTTACGACAGTATAGCAATCAGCCCCAGCATTTT,CASSLRQYSNQPQHF